This T cell receptor beta chain was obtained from a study of blood T cell repertoires in COVID-19. Study information: Samples representing acute and convalescent COVID-19 were sourced from the United States, Italy and Spain.

This clone occurred a few times. Per the original methods: Amplification from reference gene primers served as the basis for estimated nucleated cell counts. TCRdb keeps only in-frame clones here, not all; method: immunoSEQ multiplex PCR. From that table come the V and J calls and clone size; the DNA was used to work out D and trimming. The top ten hold around 25% of the sample, which has more than 200,000 clones, around 80% seen once. Trimming removed 4 bases from V and 2 bases from J; junction bases left unmatched: 11. CDR3 length: 18 residues. The germline CDR1 and CDR2 sequences are LGHNA and YSLEER.

The gene calls are TRBV4-3 and TRBJ1-4, with 9 nucleotides matching TRBD1. The TCR comes from a man aged 35-49 years with acute or convalescent COVID-19. Material for sequencing was peripheral blood. The CDR3 DNA follows: TGCGCCAGCAGCCGCTTGCCCAGCGGACAGGGGACTAATGAAAAACTGTTTTTT. Encoded protein: CASSRLPSGQGTNEKLFF.